This T cell receptor beta chain emerged from a study of blood T cell repertoires in COVID-19. The CDR3 is 12 residues long. Germline assignment: CDR1 SQVTM and CDR2 ANQGSEA. Trimming left V 3 bases short and J 4 bases short, with 6 bases between. Clones were sequenced by immunoSEQ multiplex PCR, and TCRdb holds only the in-frame ones, with some missing. The data contain some 21,000 clones, around nine tenths of them seen just once; the ten biggest clones take up 18%. The material sequenced was peripheral blood. This sequence originates from a human donor in a cohort sampled during active COVID-19. This rearrangement joins TRBV29-1 to TRBJ2-2, with a weak D call TRBD2 (6 bases). The CDR3 region is CSVEGGTGELFF. The CDR3 bases are TGCAGCGTTGAGGGAGGCACCGGGGAGCTGTTTTTT.